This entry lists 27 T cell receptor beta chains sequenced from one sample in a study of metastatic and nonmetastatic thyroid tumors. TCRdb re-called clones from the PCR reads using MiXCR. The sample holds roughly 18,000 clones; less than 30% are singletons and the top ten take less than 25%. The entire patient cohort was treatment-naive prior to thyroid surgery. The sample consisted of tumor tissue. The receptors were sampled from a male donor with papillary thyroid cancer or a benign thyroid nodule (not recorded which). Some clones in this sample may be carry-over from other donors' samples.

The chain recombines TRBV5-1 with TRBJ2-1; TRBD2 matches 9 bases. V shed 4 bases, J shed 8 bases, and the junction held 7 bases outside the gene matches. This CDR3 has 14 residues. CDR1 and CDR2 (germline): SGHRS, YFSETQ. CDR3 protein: CASSLPAGGHEQFF. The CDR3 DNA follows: TGCGCCAGCAGCCTACCAGCGGGAGGCCATGAGCAGTTCTTC.

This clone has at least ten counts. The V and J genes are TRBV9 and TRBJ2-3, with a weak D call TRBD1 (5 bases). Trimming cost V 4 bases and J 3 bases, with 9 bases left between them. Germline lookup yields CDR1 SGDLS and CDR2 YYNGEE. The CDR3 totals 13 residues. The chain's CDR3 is CASSSPGTDTQYF. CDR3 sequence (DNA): TGTGCCAGCAGCTCCCCAGGGACAGATACGCAGTATTTT.

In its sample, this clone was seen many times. The CDR3 protein is CASSLVDRDYGYTF. The CDR3, as DNA: TGTGCCAGCAGCTTGGTCGACAGGGACTATGGCTACACCTTC. J is TRBJ1-2 and V is TRBV5-6, with 7 bases fitting TRBD1. V lost 0 bases and J lost 3; bases outside the gene matches: 2. The CDR3 consists of 14 residues. The V gene's germline CDR1 is SGHDT and CDR2 YYEEEE.

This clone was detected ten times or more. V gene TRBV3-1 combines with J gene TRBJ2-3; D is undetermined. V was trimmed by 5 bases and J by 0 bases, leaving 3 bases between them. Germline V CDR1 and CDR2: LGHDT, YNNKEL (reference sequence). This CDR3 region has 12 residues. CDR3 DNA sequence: TGTGCCAGCAGCGAGAGCACAGATACGCAGTATTTT. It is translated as CASSESTDTQYF.

The CDR3 region has the DNA TGCGCCAGCAGCCTGCTGGAGGGGAACACTGAAGCTTTCTTT. As protein: CASSLLEGNTEAFF. This rearrangement joins TRBV5-1 to TRBJ1-1; D not certain. Trimming took 4 bases from V and 1 from J, leaving 11 bases between them. Germline assignment: CDR1 SGHRS and CDR2 YFSETQ. CDR3 length equals 14 residues.

The CDR3, as DNA: TGTGCCAGCAGCTTTTCGTCTACAACGTACGATACGCAGTATTTT. Protein: CASSFSSTTYDTQYF. This chain joins TRBV11-2 and TRBJ2-3, with unresolved D. V dropped 3 bases and J dropped 6 bases, with 16 bases sitting between them. Per the germline V gene, CDR1 is SGHAT and CDR2 is FQNNGV. The CDR3 has 15 residues.

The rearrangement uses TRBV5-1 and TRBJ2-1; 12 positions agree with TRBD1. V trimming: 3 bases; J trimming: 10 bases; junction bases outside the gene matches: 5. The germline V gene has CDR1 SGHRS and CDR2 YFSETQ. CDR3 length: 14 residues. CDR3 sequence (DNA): TGCGCCAGCAGCTGGGGACAGGGGGCTGGAGAGCAGTTCTTC. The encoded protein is CASSWGQGAGEQFF.

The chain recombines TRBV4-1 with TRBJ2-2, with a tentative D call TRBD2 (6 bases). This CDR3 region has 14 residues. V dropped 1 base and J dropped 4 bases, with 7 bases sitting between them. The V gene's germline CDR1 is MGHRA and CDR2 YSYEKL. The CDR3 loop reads CASSQVGGTGELFF. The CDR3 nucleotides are TGCGCCAGCAGCCAAGTCGGGGGCACCGGGGAGCTGTTTTTT.

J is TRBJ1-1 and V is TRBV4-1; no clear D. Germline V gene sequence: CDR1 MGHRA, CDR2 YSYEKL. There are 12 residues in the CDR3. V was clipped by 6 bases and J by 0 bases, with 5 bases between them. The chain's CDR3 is CASRGMNTEAFF. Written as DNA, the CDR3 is TGCGCCAGCAGGGGTATGAACACTGAAGCTTTCTTT.

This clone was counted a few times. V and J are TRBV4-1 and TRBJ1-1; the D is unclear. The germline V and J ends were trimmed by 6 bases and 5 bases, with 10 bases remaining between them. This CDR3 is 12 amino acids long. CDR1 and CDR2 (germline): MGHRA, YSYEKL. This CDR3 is CASRLVVTEAFF. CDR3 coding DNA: TGCGCCAGCAGACTGGTAGTGACTGAAGCTTTCTTT.

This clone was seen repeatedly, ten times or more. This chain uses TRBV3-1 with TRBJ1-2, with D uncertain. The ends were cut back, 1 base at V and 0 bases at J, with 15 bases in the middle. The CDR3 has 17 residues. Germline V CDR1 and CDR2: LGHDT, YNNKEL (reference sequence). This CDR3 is CASSQARAGLSNYGYTF. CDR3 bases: TGTGCCAGCAGCCAAGCGAGGGCAGGCCTGTCTAACTATGGCTACACCTTC.

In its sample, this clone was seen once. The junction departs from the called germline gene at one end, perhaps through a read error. The CDR3 here is CASRLERTGERYVYTF. CDR3 in DNA: TGTGCCAGCAGATTAGAGAGGACAGGGGAGAGGTATGTCTACACCTTC. The V and J genes are TRBV7-8 and TRBJ1-2, with 9 bases fitting TRBD1. Germline CDR1 is SGHVS and CDR2 is FQNEAQ. The CDR3 is made up of 16 amino acids. Based on the CDR3 plus reference TRBV7-8 and TRBJ1-2, the full variable domain is GAGVSQSPRYKVAKRGQDVALRCDPISGHVSLFWYQQALGQGPEFLTYFQNEAQLDKSGLPSDRFFAERPEGSVSTLKIQRTQQEDSAVYLCASRLERTGERYVYTFGSGTRLTVV.

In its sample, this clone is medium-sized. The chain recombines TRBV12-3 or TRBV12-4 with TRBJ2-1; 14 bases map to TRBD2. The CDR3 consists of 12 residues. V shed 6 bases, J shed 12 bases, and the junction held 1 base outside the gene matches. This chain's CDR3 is CASRGLAGGQFF. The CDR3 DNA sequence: TGTGCCAGCAGAGGACTAGCGGGGGGGCAGTTCTTC.

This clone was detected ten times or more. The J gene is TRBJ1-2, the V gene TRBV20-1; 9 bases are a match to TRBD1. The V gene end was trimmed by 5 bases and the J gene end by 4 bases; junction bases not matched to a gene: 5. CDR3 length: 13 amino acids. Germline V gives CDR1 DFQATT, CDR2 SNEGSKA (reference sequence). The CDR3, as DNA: TGCAGTGCTGGACAGACAGGGGGCTATGGCTACACCTTC. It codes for CSAGQTGGYGYTF.

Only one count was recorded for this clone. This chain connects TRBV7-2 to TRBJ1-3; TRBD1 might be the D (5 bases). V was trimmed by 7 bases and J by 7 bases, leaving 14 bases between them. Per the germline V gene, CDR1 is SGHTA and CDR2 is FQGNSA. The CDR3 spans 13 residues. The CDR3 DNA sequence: TGTGCCAGCATCACCTCACAGGTCAACACCATATATTTT. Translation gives CASITSQVNTIYF.

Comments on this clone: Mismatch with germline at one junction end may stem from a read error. The chain's CDR3 is CAISYGGYYCYTF. The CDR3, as DNA: TGTGCCATCAGTTATGGAGGCTACTATTGCTACACCTTC. This rearrangement joins TRBV10-3 to TRBJ1-2; D is uncertain. CDR1 is ENHRY and CDR2 is SYGVKD in the germline V gene. The CDR3 length is 13 residues.

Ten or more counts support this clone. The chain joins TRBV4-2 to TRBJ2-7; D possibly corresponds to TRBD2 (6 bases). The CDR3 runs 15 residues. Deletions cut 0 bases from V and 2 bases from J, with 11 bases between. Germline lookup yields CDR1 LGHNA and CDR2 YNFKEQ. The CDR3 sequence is CASSQEASEAYEQYF. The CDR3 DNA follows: TGTGCCAGCAGCCAAGAGGCTAGCGAGGCCTACGAGCAGTACTTC.

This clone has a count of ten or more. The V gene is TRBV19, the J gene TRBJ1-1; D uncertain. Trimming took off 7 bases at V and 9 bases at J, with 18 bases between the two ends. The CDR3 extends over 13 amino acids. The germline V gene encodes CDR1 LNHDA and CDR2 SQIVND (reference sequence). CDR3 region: CASTAGPRSQAFF. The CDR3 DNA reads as TGTGCCAGTACCGCGGGCCCCAGGAGTCAAGCTTTCTTT.

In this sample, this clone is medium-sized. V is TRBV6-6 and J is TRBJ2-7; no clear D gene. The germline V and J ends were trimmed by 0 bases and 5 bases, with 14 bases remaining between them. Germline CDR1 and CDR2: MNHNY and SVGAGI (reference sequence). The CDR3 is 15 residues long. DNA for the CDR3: TGTGCCAGCAGTTACTCGATTAATCAAGCCCACGAGCAGTACTTC. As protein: CASSYSINQAHEQYF.

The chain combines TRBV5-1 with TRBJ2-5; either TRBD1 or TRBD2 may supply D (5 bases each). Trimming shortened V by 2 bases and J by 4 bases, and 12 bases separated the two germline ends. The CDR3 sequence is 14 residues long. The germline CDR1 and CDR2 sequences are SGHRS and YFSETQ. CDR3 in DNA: TGCGCCAGCAGCTTTGTGGGGGAAGGAGAGACCCAGTACTTC. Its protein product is CASSFVGEGETQYF.

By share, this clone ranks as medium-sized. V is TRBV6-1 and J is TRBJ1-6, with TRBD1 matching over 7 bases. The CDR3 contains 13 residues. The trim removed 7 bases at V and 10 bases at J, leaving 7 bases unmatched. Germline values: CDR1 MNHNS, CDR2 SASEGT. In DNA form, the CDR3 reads TGTGCCAGCACAGTCAGGGGGACCTCACCCCTCCACTTT. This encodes CASTVRGTSPLHF.

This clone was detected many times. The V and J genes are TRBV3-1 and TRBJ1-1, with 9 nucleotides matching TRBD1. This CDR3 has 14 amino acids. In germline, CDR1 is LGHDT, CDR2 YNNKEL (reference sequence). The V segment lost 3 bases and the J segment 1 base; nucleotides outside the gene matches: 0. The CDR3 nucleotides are TGTGCCAGCAGCCAGACAGGGGGGAACACTGAAGCTTTCTTT. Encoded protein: CASSQTGGNTEAFF.

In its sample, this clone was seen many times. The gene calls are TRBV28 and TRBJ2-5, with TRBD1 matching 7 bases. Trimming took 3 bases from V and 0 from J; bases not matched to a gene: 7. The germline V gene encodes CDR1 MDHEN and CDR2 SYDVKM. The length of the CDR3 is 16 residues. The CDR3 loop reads CASSFWTGGDQETQYF. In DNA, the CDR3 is TGTGCCAGCAGTTTTTGGACAGGTGGGGACCAAGAGACCCAGTACTTC. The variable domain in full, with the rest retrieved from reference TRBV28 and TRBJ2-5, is DVKVTQSSRYLVKRTGEKVFLECVQDMDHENMFWYRQDPGLGLRLIYFSYDVKMKEKGDIPEGYSVSREKKERFSLILESASTNQTSMYLCASSFWTGGDQETQYFGPGTRLLVL.

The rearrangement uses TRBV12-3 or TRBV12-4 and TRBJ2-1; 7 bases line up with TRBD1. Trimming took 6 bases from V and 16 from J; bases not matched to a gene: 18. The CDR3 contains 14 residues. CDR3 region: CASRRVTGVDVQFF. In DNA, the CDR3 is TGTGCCAGCAGAAGAGTAACAGGGGTCGATGTGCAATTCTTC.

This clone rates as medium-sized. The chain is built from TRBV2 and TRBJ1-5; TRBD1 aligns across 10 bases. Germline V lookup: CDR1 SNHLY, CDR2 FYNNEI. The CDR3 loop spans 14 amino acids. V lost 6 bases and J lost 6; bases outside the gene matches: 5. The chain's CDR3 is CASRDRGLGQPQHF. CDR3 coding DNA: TGTGCCAGCAGAGACAGGGGGCTTGGTCAGCCCCAGCATTTT.

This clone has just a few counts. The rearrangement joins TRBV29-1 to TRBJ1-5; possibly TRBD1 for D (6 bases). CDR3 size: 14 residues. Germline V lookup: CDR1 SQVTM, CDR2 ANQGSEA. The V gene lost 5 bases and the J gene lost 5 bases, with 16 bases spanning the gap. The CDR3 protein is CSVSVGAPDQPQHF. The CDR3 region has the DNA TGCAGCGTTAGTGTGGGGGCCCCTGATCAGCCCCAGCATTTT.

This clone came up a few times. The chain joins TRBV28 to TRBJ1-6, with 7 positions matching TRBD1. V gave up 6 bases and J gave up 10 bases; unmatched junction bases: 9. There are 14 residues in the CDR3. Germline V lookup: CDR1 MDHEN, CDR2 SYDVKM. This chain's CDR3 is CASSYPYRGSPLHF. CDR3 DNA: TGTGCCAGCAGCTATCCGTACAGGGGCTCACCCCTCCACTTT.